This T cell receptor (beta chain) was identified in a study of response to subunit inactivated influenza vaccine. In TCRdb, the RT-PCR reads were re-called with MiXCR into one record per CDR3 protein. The sample consists of about 570,000 distinct CDR3 sequences, around 10% of them appearing once. This CDR3 has 16 amino acids. V trimming: 4 bases; J trimming: 3 bases; junction bases outside the gene matches: 7. Germline lookup yields CDR1 SGHRS and CDR2 YFSETQ. This clonotype appeared many times. These data are also associated with another study on T cells expressing NK-cell markers. Per that paper: Scientists made TCR beta cDNA using 5'RACE template switching with UMIs. Cells sorted as CD3+CD56+NKG2C+, CD3+CD56+NKG2C- and CD3+CD56-NKG2C+ T cells supplied the TCR beta repertoires. The CD3+CD56-NKG2C+ fraction was also led by these clonotypes in a handful of donors.

The gene calls are TRBV5-1 and TRBJ2-1; the match to TRBD2 covers 10 bases. The receptor comes from a man aged 50 to 60 who received an inactivated influenza vaccine. The sequences come from PBMCs from blood, collected on the day of vaccination. CDR3 coding DNA: TGCGCCAGCAGCCCCTTTAGCGGGGGGCTCTACAATGAGCAGTTCTTC. Translated, it gives CASSPFSGGLYNEQFF.